The clone carrying this T cell receptor (beta chain) was detected once. Trimming cost V 0 bases and J 5 bases, with 16 bases left between them. Germline V CDR1 and CDR2: MGHRA, YSYEKL. CDR3 size: 16 residues. This entry is derived from a study of control samples from healthy donors and cancer patients. The data were produced by immunoSEQ multiplex PCR, yet TCRdb's version contains in-frame clones alone and is incomplete. Here the sample spans 150,000 to 200,000 clones, around 92% being singletons. The clonotype was recovered from a woman between 35 and 50 years old in good health. The material sequenced was blood. This rearrangement joins TRBV4-1 to TRBJ1-1; the D gene is possibly TRBD1 (6 bases). The CDR3, as DNA: TGCGCCAGCAGCCAAGAACCCCAGGGGACTAGGACTGAAGCTTTCTTT. As protein: CASSQEPQGTRTEAFF.